One sample yielded the 19 T cell receptor beta chains listed below, sequenced in a study of blood T cell repertoires in COVID-19. The protocol was immunoSEQ multiplex PCR, while the TCRdb copy is restricted to in-frame clones and leaves out a portion. The sample lists about 170,000 clones, more than 90% occurring once. Material: peripheral blood. Receptors were obtained from a middle-aged man with acute or convalescent COVID-19.

CDR3 amino acids: CASSETAPGTASYEQYV. The DNA of the CDR3 is TGTGCCAGCAGTGAAACAGCACCCGGGACAGCCTCCTACGAGCAGTACGTC. J is TRBJ2-7 and V is TRBV6-1; 7 bases fit TRBD1. The CDR3 consists of 17 residues. The germline V gene has CDR1 MNHNS and CDR2 SASEGT. J lost 0 bases, V lost 2 bases, and 10 bases had no gene match.

V is TRBV5-6 and J is TRBJ2-5; tentatively, D is TRBD2 (6 bases). Trimming left V 2 bases short and J 7 bases short, with 15 bases between. The CDR3 extends over 14 amino acids. Germline V CDR1 and CDR2: SGHDT, YYEEEE. CDR3 residues: CASSFSRQGGTQYF. The CDR3 nucleotides are TGTGCCAGCAGCTTTTCTCGGCAGGGAGGGACCCAGTACTTC.

This clone occurred once. V usage is TRBV2 and J usage is TRBJ1-3; TRBD1 is a possible D gene (6 bases). Germline V gene sequence: CDR1 SNHLY, CDR2 FYNNEI. The V gene lost 6 bases and the J gene lost 2 bases, with 11 bases spanning the gap. The CDR3 spans 14 residues. The CDR3, as DNA: TGTGCCAGCAGACAGGGACACACTGGAAACACCATATATTTT. This translates into CASRQGHTGNTIYF.

The rearrangement links TRBV6-2 or TRBV6-3 to TRBJ1-6; D unclear. The CDR3 extends over 12 amino acids. The germline V gene encodes CDR1 MNHEY and CDR2 SVGEGT. V shed 2 bases and J shed 10 bases, with 6 bases lying between them. The CDR3 coding sequence is TGTGCCAGCAGTTACGGGAGCTCACCCCTCCACTTT. This translates into CASSYGSSPLHF.

This chain joins TRBV7-2 and TRBJ2-5; 9 positions agree with TRBD1. The CDR3 is 16 amino acids. V dropped 5 bases and J dropped 5; count of bases not matched to a gene: 12. Looked up from germline, CDR1 is SGHTA and CDR2 is FQGNSA. Here the CDR3 DNA reads TGTGCCAGCAGCGCCGACCGGGACAGGGCCGGCGAGACCCAGTACTTC. Amino acids: CASSADRDRAGETQYF.

The chain carries TRBV28 and TRBJ1-5; 9 positions agree with TRBD1. Germline V gives CDR1 MDHEN, CDR2 SYDVKM. CDR3 length: 15 amino acids. With 8 bases clipped from V and 7 bases from J, the junction kept 12 bases outside the gene matches. CDR3 amino acids: CASAPGGTGRQPQHF. For the CDR3, the DNA is TGTGCCAGCGCACCCGGCGGGACAGGGAGGCAGCCCCAGCATTTT.

V is TRBV2 and J is TRBJ2-4, with D tentatively TRBD2 (6 bases). The V end was cut by 11 bases, the J end by 6 bases, with 17 bases between. There are 13 residues in the CDR3. CDR1 SNHLY and CDR2 FYNNEI come from the germline V gene. In nucleotides, the CDR3 is TGTGCCGGAGGACTGGGGGGACTAAACATTCAGTACTTC. It yields the protein CAGGLGGLNIQYF.

The V gene is TRBV11-2, the J gene TRBJ2-7; 11 bases match TRBD2. Losses at the gene ends were 6 bases for V and 1 base for J; bases not matched to a gene: 8. The CDR3 covers 16 residues. Per the germline V gene, CDR1 is SGHAT and CDR2 is FQNNGV. The CDR3 region is CASSSTGTSGSYEQYF. Written as DNA, the CDR3 is TGTGCCAGCAGTTCTACCGGGACTAGCGGTTCCTACGAGCAGTACTTC.

The chain is built from TRBV5-1 and TRBJ1-2; TRBD1 is a possible D gene (6 bases). This CDR3 contains 14 residues. The germline CDR1 and CDR2 sequences are SGHRS and YFSETQ. Between the trimmed V and J ends, which lost 0 bases and 4 bases, there was a span of 10 bases. Here the CDR3 reads CASSLGDTAYGYTF. For the CDR3, the DNA is TGCGCCAGCAGCTTGGGGGACACCGCCTATGGCTACACCTTC.

J is TRBJ2-7 and V is TRBV27; 7 bases line up with TRBD2. This CDR3 has 13 amino acids. With V trimmed by 5 bases and J by 4 bases, 5 bases remained unmatched. The germline V gene encodes CDR1 MNHEY and CDR2 SMNVEV (reference sequence). CDR3 protein: CASSLGGSYEQYF. Written as DNA, the CDR3 is TGTGCCAGCAGTCTTGGCGGGAGTTACGAGCAGTACTTC.

The V gene is TRBV19, the J gene TRBJ1-1; 7 bases agree with TRBD1. This CDR3 has 14 residues. V shed 9 bases and J 8 bases; nucleotides not matched to a gene: 15. Germline lookup yields CDR1 LNHDA and CDR2 SQIVND (reference sequence). CDR3 DNA sequence: TGTGCCAGCTCTATCGTGGAGGGGGCGCGAGAAGCTTTCTTT. Residues: CASSIVEGAREAFF.

V usage is TRBV3-1 (or the pseudogene TRBV3-2) and J usage is TRBJ2-2; 11 bases map to TRBD1. V shed 5 bases, J shed 1 base, and the junction held 15 bases outside the gene matches. Germline V gene data show CDR1 as LGHDT and CDR2 as YNNKEL (reference sequence). The CDR3 sequence is 20 residues long. The CDR3 sequence: CASSYGTGGFPELNTGELFF. CDR3 DNA: TGTGCCAGCAGCTACGGGACAGGGGGTTTTCCGGAATTGAACACCGGGGAGCTGTTTTTT.

This rearrangement joins TRBV9 to TRBJ2-7; a weak D match, TRBD2 (6 bases). V was clipped by 0 bases and J by 3 bases, with 13 bases between them. There are 15 residues in the CDR3. Per the germline V gene, CDR1 is SGDLS and CDR2 is YYNGEE. Written as DNA, the CDR3 is TGTGCCAGCAGCGTAGGGGCGGGGCCGCTCTACGAGCAGTACTTC. Translation: CASSVGAGPLYEQYF.

V and J are TRBV29-1 and TRBJ1-4; 9 bases fit TRBD1. CDR1 is SQVTM, CDR2 ANQGSEA, per germline. J gave up 7 bases and V 1 base, and 7 bases lay outside the gene matches. This CDR3 is built from 15 residues. CDR3 protein: CSVEAATGGSEKLFF. The CDR3 DNA sequence: TGCAGCGTTGAAGCCGCGACAGGGGGGTCTGAAAAACTGTTTTTT. Full variable domain (remainder filled in from reference TRBV29-1 and TRBJ1-4): SAVISQKPSRDICQRGTSLTIQCQVDSQVTMMFWYRQQPGQSLTLIATANQGSEATYESGFVIDKFPISRPNLTFSTLTVSNMSPEDSSIYLCSVEAATGGSEKLFFGSGTQLSVL.

The chain combines TRBV5-7 with TRBJ2-5; 8 bases match TRBD1. TRBV5-7 is sorted into the ORF group, with uncertain function. Germline trimming cut 5 bases from V and 5 bases from J; bases unmatched to any gene: 8. The CDR3 has 14 amino acids. Here the CDR3 DNA reads TGTGCCAGCAGTTCCGGACAGGGACAGGAGACCCAGTACTTC. Amino acids: CASSSGQGQETQYF.

A single count supports this clone. The chain combines TRBV6-1 with TRBJ1-6; weak D call: TRBD1 (5 bases). The CDR3 has 17 residues. Trimming pared 3 bases from V and 3 bases from J, leaving 15 bases between. Germline-derived CDR1 and CDR2 are MNHNS and SASEGT. The CDR3 reads CASSEGPPGFYNSPLHF. CDR3 in DNA: TGTGCCAGCAGTGAGGGTCCGCCAGGGTTCTATAATTCACCCCTCCACTTT.

The V gene is TRBV15, the J gene TRBJ1-2, with TRBD1 matching 9 bases. CDR1 LNHNV and CDR2 YYDKDF come from the germline V gene (reference sequence). The CDR3 is 15 residues long. Trimming removed 1 base from V and 8 bases from J; junction bases left unmatched: 8. The DNA for the CDR3 is TGTGCCACCAGCAGAGTTCTGACAGGGGGTATGGGCTACACCTTC. Its protein is CATSRVLTGGMGYTF.

The genes are TRBV18 and TRBJ1-1; weak D call: TRBD1 (6 bases). V was shortened by 6 bases and J by 5 bases, with 25 bases between the two germline ends. This CDR3 has 17 amino acids. The germline gives CDR1 KGHSH, CDR2 LQKENI. CDR3 residues: CASSPRGRVSPDTEAFF. In DNA, the CDR3 is TGTGCCAGCTCCCCCAGGGGAAGGGTGTCCCCCGATACTGAAGCTTTCTTT.

The genes are TRBV7-6 and TRBJ1-3; 8 positions agree with TRBD1. The CDR3 runs to 18 residues. CDR1 is SGHVS and CDR2 is FNYEAQ in the germline V gene. Germline trimming cut 0 bases from V and 4 bases from J; bases unmatched to any gene: 11. The CDR3 spells CASSLASGGAGSGNTIYF. CDR3 nucleotides: TGTGCCAGCAGCTTAGCTTCAGGGGGCGCGGGTTCCGGAAACACCATATATTTT.